This T cell receptor (beta chain) is from a study of T cells in localized non-small cell lung cancer. The study, taken as a whole, reports: Of the tissues analyzed, uninvolved adjacent lung showed maximal T cell clonality, greater than tumor. A single tumor region was sequenced, leaving heterogeneity possible. The appearance of a median approximately 60 of the top 100 tumor clones was seen in adjacent lung.

The sample holds a few counts of this clone. Its antigen remains unidentified. Assay used: immunoSEQ multiplex PCR; TCRdb lists only in-frame clones, some missing. Here the sample spans 23,000 or so clones, approximately 88% being singletons. Per germline, CDR1 MNHNS and CDR2 SASEGT. Trimming shortened V by 6 bases and J by 4 bases, and 18 bases separated the two germline ends. The CDR3 totals 15 residues. The chain recombines TRBV6-1 with TRBJ1-1; possible D gene TRBD1, 5 bases. This clonotype was obtained from a woman aged 35 to 69 with stage III lung adenocarcinoma. This specimen consisted of peripheral blood mononuclear cells, obtained before any cancer treatment. CDR3 coding DNA: TGTGCCAGCAGCCCCTACGGGGGAGGTGGCACTGAAGCTTTCTTT. Translation: CASSPYGGGGTEAFF.